This entry lists 20 T cell receptor beta chains sequenced from one sample in a study of T cell repertoires in cytomegalovirus infection (dated by TCRdb to between 2017 and 2020). Explained via the paper, the treatment or condition label denotes: in vitro stimulation with specific CMV peptide epitopes to enrich CMV-specific T cells. Instrument on record: Illumina HiSeq 1500. The public reads were run again by TCRdb, first through fastp at Q25 and then through MiXCR, and only productive beta chains were kept. Rows matching on CDR3 protein sequence are summarized as one entry with the most common DNA and genes. For this sample the table gives around 710,000 distinct CDR3 sequences, of which 29% were detected only once. The ten largest clones add up to around 13% of the sample. These receptors' antigens are unknown. Sequenced here: cultured CD8+ T cells from PBMCs, sampled from culture after CMV antigen stimulation. The receptor source for this set is a human donor in good health (CMV status not recorded). Some clones in this sample may be carry-over from other donors' samples.

For the CDR3, the DNA is TGTGCCAGCAGTTACTCCGGGGGGTCCTATCAGCCCCAGCATTTT. This translates into CASSYSGGSYQPQHF. The chain employs TRBV6-2 or TRBV6-3 and TRBJ1-5; TRBD1 might be the D (5 bases). V lost 0 bases and J lost 5, with 11 bases in between. This CDR3 region has 15 residues. The germline CDR1 and CDR2 sequences are MNHEY and SVGEGT.

The V and J genes are TRBV28 and TRBJ2-7, with 10 bases identical to TRBD1. The trim removed 10 bases at V and 2 bases at J, leaving 11 bases unmatched. The germline gives CDR1 MDHEN, CDR2 SYDVKM. CDR3 size: 15 residues. The CDR3, as DNA: TGTGCCATCCAGGGCCGGGACAGGGGCACCTACGAGCAGTACGTC. Translated: CAIQGRDRGTYEQYV.

This clonotype showed up just a few times. The V call is TRBV6-5, the J call TRBJ2-5, with 13 bases fitting TRBD2. V gave up 3 bases and J gave up 5 bases; unmatched junction bases: 9. This CDR3 contains 17 residues. Per germline, CDR1 MNHEY and CDR2 SVGAGI. The CDR3 DNA reads TGTGCCAGCAGTTATCCGGTACTAGCGGGGGGGCACGAGACCCAGTACTTC. Translated, it gives CASSYPVLAGGHETQYF.

As regards this clonotype: The junction shows a germline mismatch at one end, possibly a read error. The chain joins TRBV5-3 to TRBJ1-1; D call uncertain. TRBV5-3 is an ORF; its function is uncertain. This CDR3 contains 14 residues. The CDR3 DNA reads as TGTGCCAGCAGCTTGGGTTGGCAAGACACTGAAGCTTTCTTT. As protein: CASSLGWQDTEAFF.

This clonotype was seen a few times. The chain couples TRBV19 to TRBJ1-5; D gene uncertain. V lost 7 bases, J lost 4 bases, and 8 bases lay in between. CDR1 is LNHDA and CDR2 is SQIVND in the germline V gene (reference sequence). The length of the CDR3 is 12 residues. The CDR3 is CASTTVNQPQHF. In DNA form, the CDR3 reads TGTGCCAGTACCACGGTGAATCAGCCCCAGCATTTT. The whole variable domain, filled in from reference TRBV19 and TRBJ1-5, reads DGGITQSPKYLFRKEGQNVTLSCEQNLNHDAMYWYRQDPGQGLRLIYYSQIVNDFQKGDIAEGYSVSREKKESFPLTVTSAQKNPTAFYLCASTTVNQPQHFGDGTRLSIL.

This clonotype was counted between two and nine times. CDR3 residues: CASSLGSWGTDSTDTQYF. CDR3 coding DNA: TGTGCCAGCAGTTTAGGGTCCTGGGGGACAGATAGCACAGATACGCAGTATTTT. The chain couples TRBV28 to TRBJ2-3; 7 bases are shared with TRBD1. The germline CDR1 and CDR2 sequences are MDHEN and SYDVKM. This CDR3 contains 18 residues. Losses at the gene ends were 2 bases for V and 0 bases for J; bases not matched to a gene: 11.

The chain links TRBV19 to TRBJ1-1; D is uncertain. The CDR3 has 12 residues. Per germline, CDR1 LNHDA and CDR2 SQIVND (reference sequence). Trimming left V 3 bases short and J 5 bases short, with 7 bases between. As DNA, the CDR3 is TGTGCCAGTAGTATGGTTAGGACTGAAGCTTTCTTT. Translated: CASSMVRTEAFF. The variable domain in full, completed from reference TRBV19 and TRBJ1-1, reads DGGITQSPKYLFRKEGQNVTLSCEQNLNHDAMYWYRQDPGQGLRLIYYSQIVNDFQKGDIAEGYSVSREKKESFPLTVTSAQKNPTAFYLCASSMVRTEAFFGQGTRLTVV.

The genes are TRBV6-6 and TRBJ1-2; a possible D gene is TRBD1 (6 bases). The V end was cut by 5 bases, the J end by 3 bases, with 19 bases between. The CDR3 sequence is 16 residues long. Germline lookup yields CDR1 MNHNY and CDR2 SVGAGI (reference sequence). The CDR3 DNA is TGTGCCAGCAGTCAAACGCTACAGGGCTTTGACTATGGCTACACCTTC. Translation gives CASSQTLQGFDYGYTF.

In its sample, this clonotype was seen a few times. The chain links TRBV14 to TRBJ2-2; D call uncertain. CDR3 length: 14 residues. With 0 bases removed from V and 1 base from J, the gap between germline ends came to 3 bases. Germline V gene sequence: CDR1 SGHDN, CDR2 FVKESK. The CDR3 sequence: CASSQDMNTGELFF. The CDR3 DNA sequence: TGTGCCAGCAGCCAAGACATGAACACCGGGGAGCTGTTTTTT. Supplemented by reference TRBV14 and TRBJ2-2, the full variable domain reads EAGVTQFPSHSVIEKGQTVTLRCDPISGHDNLYWYRRVMGKEIKFLLHFVKESKQDESGMPNNRFLAERTGGTYSTLKVQPAELEDSGVYFCASSQDMNTGELFFGEGSRLTVL.

V gene TRBV10-3 combines with J gene TRBJ1-2; D not resolved. Germline V gene lookup returns CDR1 ENHRY and CDR2 SYGVKD. CDR3 size: 16 residues. Between the trimmed V and J ends, which lost 0 bases and 2 bases, there was a span of 13 bases. The CDR3 loop is CAISESEPDVNYGYTF. The CDR3 nucleotides are TGTGCCATCAGTGAGTCGGAGCCCGACGTGAACTATGGCTACACCTTC.

This chain links TRBV15 with TRBJ1-6, with D unclear. Trimming took off 3 bases at V and 5 bases at J, with 5 bases between the two ends. The V gene's germline CDR1 is LNHNV and CDR2 YYDKDF (reference sequence). This CDR3 is built from 13 residues. CDR3 in DNA: TGTGCCACCAGCAGCCACGATAATTCACCCCTCCACTTT. This encodes CATSSHDNSPLHF.

J is TRBJ2-2 and V is TRBV6-1; TRBD1 is a possible D gene (5 bases). V was clipped by 0 bases and J by 4 bases, with 9 bases between them. CDR1 MNHNS and CDR2 SASEGT come from the germline V gene. This CDR3 has 15 amino acids. The CDR3 protein is CASSEAIQATGELFF. Here the CDR3 DNA reads TGTGCCAGCAGTGAAGCGATACAGGCCACCGGGGAGCTGTTTTTT.

The chain is built from TRBV12-5 and TRBJ2-2, with 8 bases aligning to TRBD1. Germline loops: CDR1 LGHNT, CDR2 FRNRAP. V shed 3 bases, J shed 7 bases, and the junction held 13 bases outside the gene matches. The CDR3 runs 17 residues. Written as DNA, the CDR3 is TGTGCTAGTGGTTTTGGGACCACGGACAGGGTTAACGGGGAGCTGTTTTTT. This translates into CASGFGTTDRVNGELFF.

The V gene is TRBV7-9, the J gene TRBJ2-3; possibly TRBD1 for D (6 bases). Trimming removed 5 bases at V and 3 bases at J, with 21 bases between. Germline V CDR1 and CDR2: SEHNR, FQNEAQ (reference sequence). CDR3 length: 17 amino acids. The CDR3 DNA reads as TGTGCCAGCAGCCCACTCCCACAGGGTAGGAGAACAGATACGCAGTATTTT. Protein: CASSPLPQGRRTDTQYF.

This chain joins TRBV7-6 and TRBJ2-7, with TRBD1 as a possible D gene (6 bases). With 2 bases removed from V and 2 bases from J, the gap between germline ends came to 13 bases. CDR3 length equals 15 residues. Germline values: CDR1 SGHVS, CDR2 FNYEAQ. In DNA, the CDR3 is TGTGCCAGCAGCTTAAAATCACAGGGTGCCTACGAGCAGTACGTC. Its translation: CASSLKSQGAYEQYV.

Many counts were recorded for this clonotype. J is TRBJ2-7 and V is TRBV7-2, with 9 bases that match TRBD1. Germline loops: CDR1 SGHTA, CDR2 FQGNSA. V trimming: 5 bases; J trimming: 3 bases; junction bases outside the gene matches: 8. The CDR3 length is 15 residues. The CDR3, as DNA: TGTGCCAGCAGCCTCGGACAGGGGACTCACTACGAGCAGTACGTC. Amino acids: CASSLGQGTHYEQYV.

The chain couples TRBV7-3 to TRBJ1-1; no firm D call. V dropped 0 bases and J dropped 8 bases, with 13 bases sitting between them. This CDR3 comprises 14 residues. Germline V gene data show CDR1 as SGHTA and CDR2 as FQGTGA. The CDR3 reads CASSLTFGVPEAFF. The CDR3 DNA follows: TGTGCCAGCAGCTTAACGTTCGGGGTCCCCGAAGCTTTCTTT.

This CDR3 is CASSEGTESSYNSPLHF. The CDR3 coding sequence is TGTGCCAGCAGTGAGGGGACCGAGAGCTCCTATAATTCACCCCTCCACTTT. The chain carries TRBV25-1 and TRBJ1-6; D is possibly TRBD1 (5 bases). Germline CDR1 MGHDK, CDR2 SYGVNS. This CDR3 comprises 17 residues. Trimming took 3 bases from V and 0 from J, leaving 12 bases between them.

This clonotype was found a few times. The rearrangement joins TRBV4-1 to TRBJ2-7; D may be TRBD1 or TRBD2 (5 bases each). V dropped 3 bases and J dropped 0 bases, with 12 bases sitting between them. The germline gives CDR1 MGHRA, CDR2 YSYEKL. The CDR3 length is 15 residues. The DNA of the CDR3 is TGCGCCAGCAGCCAGACTGAGGGGAGCTCCTACGAGCAGTACGTC. Amino acids: CASSQTEGSSYEQYV.

About this clonotype itself: It is unclear where the CDR3 begins or ends on the DNA, so no DNA is shown, and the CDR3 is as TCRdb lists it. The chain joins TRBV27 to TRBJ1-4; whether TRBD1, the table's D call, matches the DNA was not checked. Germline CDR1 reads MNHEY; CDR2 reads SMNVEV (reference sequence). The CDR3 comprises 18 residues, both ends counted. The CDR3 loop reads CASSTSEGHHATNEKLFF.